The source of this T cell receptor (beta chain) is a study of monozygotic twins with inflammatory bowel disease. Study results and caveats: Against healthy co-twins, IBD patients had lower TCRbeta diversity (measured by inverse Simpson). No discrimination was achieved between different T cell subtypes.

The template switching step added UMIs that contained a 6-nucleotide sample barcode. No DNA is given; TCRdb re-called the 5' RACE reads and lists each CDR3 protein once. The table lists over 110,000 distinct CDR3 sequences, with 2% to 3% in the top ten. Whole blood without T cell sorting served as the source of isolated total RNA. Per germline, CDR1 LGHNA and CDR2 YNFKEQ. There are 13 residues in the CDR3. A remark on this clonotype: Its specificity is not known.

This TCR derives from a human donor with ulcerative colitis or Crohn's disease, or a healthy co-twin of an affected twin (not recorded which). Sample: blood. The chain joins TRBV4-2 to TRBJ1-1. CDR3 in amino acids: CASSGGIRTEAFF.